One T cell receptor (beta chain) is described in this entry. This sample stems from a study of cytomegalovirus exposure and HLA in healthy donors. This CDR3 spans 12 amino acids. In germline, CDR1 is GTSNPN, CDR2 SVGIG (reference sequence). V lost 3 bases and J lost 2, with 7 bases in between. The PCR used 60 Vbeta and 13 Jbeta primers. Profiled with immunoSEQ multiplex PCR; TCRdb holds only in-frame clones, not every one. The data contain about 170,000 clones, 80% to 85% of them singletons. The chain combines TRBV30 with TRBJ1-2; D is unclear. Sequencing was done on a sample of PBMCs. This TCR was sampled from a male donor in good health and CMV-seronegative. This chain's CDR3 is CAWSPGNYGYTF. The DNA for the CDR3 is TGTGCCTGGAGCCCGGGAAACTATGGCTACACCTTC.